This TCR beta chain stems from a study of blood T cell repertoires in COVID-19. The overall study: Samples of COVID-19 (acute and convalescent) were obtained from the United States, Italy and Spain.

In the source study's methods: Estimates of nucleated cell counts were drawn from the amplification of reference gene primers. The assay was immunoSEQ multiplex PCR, and TCRdb's table has in-frame clones only and misses some. The DNA gave D and trimming, while V, J and clone size come from that table. Of 150,000 or so clones detected, 75% to 90% appear once; the ten largest clones hold around 15%. Sequenced sample: peripheral blood. The TCR sequence derives from a woman in her forties with acute or convalescent COVID-19.

The CDR3 protein is CASSPLTGELFF. The CDR3 nucleotides are TGTGCCAGCAGCCCTCTCACCGGGGAGCTGTTTTTT. The chain has TRBV7-8 and TRBJ2-2, with unresolved D. The CDR3 extends over 12 amino acids. Trimming removed 5 bases from V and 4 bases from J, with 5 bases in between. Germline V gene data show CDR1 as SGHVS and CDR2 as FQNEAQ.